These T cell receptor beta chains were read from a single sample in a study of blood T cells in healthy people across ages. A single record per CDR3 protein comes from TCRdb applying MiXCR to the 5' RACE reads. Here the sample spans fewer than 2,000,000 distinct CDR3 sequences, almost 35% being singletons. The material sequenced was blood. These TCRs come from a woman aged 25-40 years in good health. The CDR3 runs from the conserved cysteine through the conserved F or W. D genes are given only for firm matches. Rows give clone size only sometimes, using once, few, many, or a class for an expanded clone.

D: TRBD1; J: TRBJ2-7; size: .; V: TRBV12-3/TRBV12-4; CDR3: CASSLQTGGGYEQYF; DNA: TGTGCCAGCAGTTTACAAACAGGGGGAGGTTACGAGCAGTACTTC
D: .; J: TRBJ2-5; size: .; V: TRBV6-5; CDR3: CARTEDQETQYF; DNA: TGTGCCAGAACAGAAGACCAAGAGACCCAGTACTTC
D: TRBD1; J: TRBJ1-4; size: .; V: TRBV7-9; CDR3: CASSSGQGEKLFF; DNA: TGTGCCAGCAGCTCGGGACAGGGTGAAAAACTGTTTTTT
D: .; J: TRBJ1-3; size: .; V: TRBV3-1; CDR3: CASSQTDYLSGNTIYF; DNA: TGTGCCAGCAGCCAGACAGATTACCTCTCTGGAAACACCATATATTTT
D: .; J: TRBJ2-5; size: .; V: TRBV29-1; CDR3: CSVADRRPYNEQYF; DNA: TGCAGCGTAGCCGACAGGAGGCCTTACAATGAGCAGTACTTC
D: .; J: TRBJ2-7; size: many; V: TRBV29-1; CDR3: CSVSDRRLSYEQYF; DNA: TGCAGCGTTAGCGACAGGCGCCTCTCCTACGAGCAGTACTTC
D: .; J: TRBJ1-6; size: .; V: TRBV6-1; CDR3: CASSDEGQDSPLHF; DNA: TGTGCCAGCAGTGACGAAGGGCAAGATTCACCCCTCCACTTT
D: .; J: TRBJ1-6; size: .; V: TRBV4-1; CDR3: CASSHVRQTYNSPLHF; DNA: TGCGCCAGCAGCCACGTACGACAGACATATAATTCACCCCTCCACTTT
D: TRBD1; J: TRBJ2-5; size: .; V: TRBV5-6; CDR3: CASSGAGGIQETQYF; DNA: TGTGCCAGCAGCGGTGCAGGGGGTATACAAGAGACCCAGTACTTC
D: .; J: TRBJ1-5; size: few; V: TRBV7-2; CDR3: CASSLEDSNNQPQHF; DNA: TGTGCCAGCAGCTTAGAGGACAGCAACAATCAGCCCCAGCATTTT
D: TRBD1; J: TRBJ2-2; size: few; V: TRBV15; CDR3: CATSRLGQGTGELFF; DNA: TGTGCCACCAGCAGACTGGGACAGGGGACCGGGGAGCTGTTTTTT
D: .; J: TRBJ1-5; size: few; V: TRBV20-1; CDR3: CSARRRVASNQPQHF; DNA: TGCAGTGCCAGGCGGAGAGTCGCTAGCAATCAGCCCCAGCATTTT
D: .; J: TRBJ1-6; size: .; V: TRBV7-9; CDR3: CASSLPQGNNSPLHF; DNA: TGTGCCAGCAGCTTACCCCAGGGAAATAATTCACCCCTCCACTTT
D: TRBD2; J: TRBJ2-7; size: .; V: TRBV27; CDR3: CASSSRGLAAAEQYF; DNA: TGTGCCAGCAGTTCACGGGGACTAGCGGCAGCTGAGCAGTACTTC
D: TRBD1; J: TRBJ2-6; size: .; V: TRBV6-4; CDR3: CASSGTGAGANVLTF; DNA: TGTGCCAGCAGTGGGACAGGGGCCGGGGCCAACGTCCTGACTTTC
D: .; J: TRBJ2-1; size: many; V: TRBV9; CDR3: CASRVDGSGANEQFF; DNA: TGTGCCAGCAGGGTCGACGGTTCTGGGGCCAATGAGCAGTTCTTC
D: .; J: TRBJ2-3; size: few; V: TRBV10-1; CDR3: CASSRAQRTDTQYF; DNA: TGCGCCAGCAGCCGGGCCCAGAGGACAGATACGCAGTATTTT
D: .; J: TRBJ1-1; size: .; V: TRBV5-1; CDR3: CASTYTGTSLSTEAFF; DNA: TGCGCCAGCACCTATACCGGGACTAGTCTGAGCACTGAAGCTTTCTTT
D: TRBD2; J: TRBJ2-5; size: few; V: TRBV14; CDR3: CASSQSNRLAEETQYF; DNA: TGTGCCAGCAGCCAATCGAACCGACTAGCAGAAGAGACCCAGTACTTC
D: TRBD2; J: TRBJ2-7; size: few; V: TRBV2; CDR3: CASTVERGTYEQYF; DNA: TGTGCCAGCACCGTCGAGCGGGGCACCTACGAGCAGTACTTC
D: .; J: TRBJ2-1; size: .; V: TRBV3-1; CDR3: CASSQGLQQFF; DNA: TGTGCCAGCAGCCAAGGATTGCAGCAGTTCTTC
D: TRBD1; J: TRBJ2-7; size: .; V: TRBV5-1; CDR3: CASSGGDRFYEQYF; DNA: TGCGCCAGCAGCGGCGGGGACAGGTTCTACGAGCAGTACTTC
D: .; J: TRBJ2-5; size: few; V: TRBV18; CDR3: CASSPVYAQETQYF; DNA: TGTGCCAGCTCACCGGTCTATGCACAGGAGACCCAGTACTTC
D: TRBD2; J: TRBJ2-1; size: many; V: TRBV27; CDR3: CASSYRGQLAGGPINEQFF; DNA: TGTGCCAGCAGTTACAGGGGGCAACTAGCGGGAGGCCCTATTAATGAGCAGTTCTTC
D: .; J: TRBJ1-2; size: few; V: TRBV5-1; CDR3: CASDLDGNYGYTF; DNA: TGCGCCAGCGACCTAGACGGGAACTATGGCTACACCTTC
D: TRBD1; J: TRBJ1-2; size: .; V: TRBV20-1; CDR3: CSSIGTGGNYGYTF; DNA: TGCAGTTCCATCGGGACAGGGGGCAACTATGGCTACACCTTC
D: .; J: TRBJ2-1; size: .; V: TRBV7-6; CDR3: CASSSYRDSHLNEQFF; DNA: TGTGCCAGCAGCTCCTACCGGGACTCGCATCTTAATGAGCAGTTCTTC
D: .; J: TRBJ2-1; size: few; V: TRBV7-2; CDR3: CASSLRQPINEQFF; DNA: TGTGCCAGCAGCCTCCGACAGCCTATCAATGAGCAGTTCTTC
D: .; J: TRBJ1-2; size: .; V: TRBV29-1; CDR3: CSAMGQNYGYTF; DNA: TGCAGCGCTATGGGACAAAACTATGGCTACACCTTC
D: .; J: TRBJ2-3; size: .; V: TRBV29-1; CDR3: CSVEQVVGEGTDTQYF; DNA: TGCAGCGTTGAACAGGTTGTGGGGGAGGGCACAGATACGCAGTATTTT
D: .; J: TRBJ2-7; size: few; V: TRBV20-1; CDR3: CSAQTVTYEQYF; DNA: TGCAGTGCTCAAACAGTGACCTACGAGCAGTACTTC
D: .; J: TRBJ2-5; size: few; V: TRBV7-9; CDR3: CASSWDIRGTQYF; DNA: TGTGCCAGCAGCTGGGACATCCGGGGGACCCAGTACTTC
D: TRBD1; J: TRBJ1-2; size: once; V: TRBV29-1; CDR3: CSALRSGGYGYTF; DNA: TGCAGCGCCCTAAGGTCAGGGGGGTATGGCTACACCTTC
D: .; J: TRBJ2-1; size: few; V: TRBV7-2; CDR3: CASSLALGLLNEQFF; DNA: TGTGCCAGCAGCTTAGCGCTCGGACTGTTAAATGAGCAGTTCTTC
D: .; J: TRBJ1-1; size: once; V: TRBV30; CDR3: CAWSDSADTEAFF; DNA: TGTGCCTGGAGTGATTCGGCAGACACTGAAGCTTTCTTT
D: .; J: TRBJ2-1; size: few; V: TRBV20-1; CDR3: CSARVGTGGNEQFF; DNA: TGCAGTGCTAGAGTAGGGACCGGGGGCAATGAGCAGTTCTTC
D: TRBD2; J: TRBJ2-5; size: .; V: TRBV3-1; CDR3: CASSRGLAGVWETQYF; DNA: TGTGCCAGCAGCCGAGGACTAGCGGGGGTGTGGGAGACCCAGTACTTC
D: .; J: TRBJ2-1; size: few; V: TRBV20-1; CDR3: CSAFQQGLTGQFF; DNA: TGCAGTGCTTTTCAACAGGGTTTGACGGGACAGTTCTTC
D: TRBD2; J: TRBJ2-5; size: .; V: TRBV11-2; CDR3: CASSLVGLADQETQYF; DNA: TGTGCCAGCAGCTTAGTCGGACTAGCGGACCAAGAGACCCAGTACTTC
D: TRBD2; J: TRBJ2-2; size: few; V: TRBV5-4; CDR3: CASSLASGGTGELFF; DNA: TGTGCCAGCAGCTTGGCTAGCGGGGGTACCGGGGAGCTGTTTTTT
D: .; J: TRBJ2-1; size: few; V: TRBV20-1; CDR3: CSARDPNEQFF; DNA: TGCAGTGCTAGGGACCCTAATGAGCAGTTCTTC
D: TRBD2; J: TRBJ2-7; size: many; V: TRBV6-6; CDR3: CASQAGGAYEQYF; DNA: TGTGCCAGCCAGGCCGGGGGGGCCTACGAGCAGTACTTC
D: .; J: TRBJ2-3; size: many; V: TRBV29-1; CDR3: CSVERFVDTQYF; DNA: TGCAGCGTTGAGCGGTTTGTGGATACGCAGTATTTT
D: TRBD1; J: TRBJ2-1; size: .; V: TRBV9; CDR3: CASSTGQLYSEQFF; DNA: TGTGCCAGCAGTACGGGACAGCTGTACAGTGAGCAGTTCTTC
D: .; J: TRBJ1-2; size: few; V: TRBV6-6; CDR3: CASSLGESLAGYTF; DNA: TGTGCCAGCAGCCTTGGGGAGAGCTTGGCTGGCTACACCTTC
D: .; J: TRBJ2-7; size: .; V: TRBV21-1; CDR3: CASSKLGPLRFSYEQYF; DNA: TGTGCCAGCAGCAAACTAGGACCCCTGAGGTTTTCCTACGAGCAGTACTTC
D: .; J: TRBJ1-5; size: .; V: TRBV28; CDR3: CASSPGYGSNQPQHF; DNA: TGTGCCAGCAGTCCAGGGTACGGTAGCAATCAGCCCCAGCATTTT
D: .; J: TRBJ2-7; size: .; V: TRBV2; CDR3: CASSEKVGQYF; DNA: TGTGCCAGCAGTGAGAAAGTCGGGCAGTACTTC
D: TRBD1; J: TRBJ1-2; size: few; V: TRBV11-2; CDR3: CASSLDRVRGYGYTF; DNA: TGTGCCAGCAGCCTGGACAGGGTGCGTGGGTATGGCTACACCTTC